This TCR beta chain was sequenced during a study of CD8 T cells in Susac syndrome. Germline loops: CDR1 DFQATT, CDR2 SNEGSKA (reference sequence). Losses at the gene ends were 0 bases for V and 5 bases for J; bases not matched to a gene: 5. The CDR3 has 17 residues. An input of roughly 0.5 to 1 ug of RNA was subjected to reverse transcription using random hexamers. By means of immunoSEQ multiplex PCR, TCR beta CDR3 spanning 54 Vbeta and 13 Jbeta underwent amplification. TCRdb ran MiXCR on the immunoSEQ multiplex PCR reads and lists one entry per CDR3 protein. Of 200,000 to 250,000 distinct CDR3 sequences listed, roughly 96% were seen once; the top ten hold about 0.091%. TCR beta sequencing was performed on blood CD8+ and CD4+ T cells. The multiple sclerosis controls were treatment-naive patients with relapsing-remitting disease that was stable or active. TEMRA cells were FACS-enriched, while CD8+ and CD4+ T cells were negatively isolated.

The chain links TRBV20-1 to TRBJ2-1; 15 positions match TRBD2. This sequence was found in a human donor with multiple sclerosis. The sample taken for sequencing was CD4+ T cells from PBMCs. CDR3 region: CSARDQGLAGGDNEQFF. As DNA, the CDR3 is TGCAGTGCTAGAGATCAGGGACTAGCGGGGGGAGACAATGAGCAGTTCTTC.